The rows below give T cell receptor beta chains drawn from one sample of a study of blood T cell repertoires in COVID-19. TCRdb's table, derived via immunoSEQ multiplex PCR, lists solely in-frame clones and lacks some. The top ten clones hold 4.5% to 6.5% of a sample with fewer than 350,000 clones, 89% of them seen once. Sequenced material: PBMCs or T cells enriched from blood (not recorded which). These TCRs come from a man in his fifties or sixties who had recovered from COVID-19. CDR3s include the opening cysteine and the closing phenylalanine or tryptophan. D genes are given only for firm matches. A clone size is listed for some rows: how often the clone was seen (once, few, many), or a class if it is expanded.

abundance	j_gene	v_gene	d_gene	CDR3nt	CDR3aa
few	TRBJ1-4	TRBV7-9	TRBD1	TGTGCCAGCAGCCCGGGACAGGGGCGGGGCGGAAATGAAAAACTGTTTTTT	CASSPGQGRGGNEKLFF
NA	TRBJ2-2	TRBV7-2	NA	TGTGCCAGCAGCTTAGTCGCGGGCACCGGGGAGCTGTTTTTT	CASSLVAGTGELFF
NA	TRBJ1-2	TRBV28	TRBD1	TGTGCCAGGGGGGACAGGGTAAGGTATGGCTACACCTTC	CARGDRVRYGYTF
NA	TRBJ1-1	TRBV4-1	TRBD1	TGCGCCAGCAGCCAAGATCCGGCAGGGGGAACAAACACTGAAGCTTTCTTT	CASSQDPAGGTNTEAFF
NA	TRBJ1-1	TRBV18	NA	TGTGCCAGCTCGGGGACACCGAACACTGAAGCTTTCTTT	CASSGTPNTEAFF
NA	TRBJ2-6	TRBV7-9	TRBD1	TGTGCCAGCAGCTTCCAAACAGGGGGCGCATCTGGGGCCAACGTCCTGACTTTC	CASSFQTGGASGANVLTF
NA	TRBJ1-6	TRBV6-2/TRBV6-3	NA	TGTGCCAGCAGTTACGCCAGAACTTCACCCCTCCACTTT	CASSYARTSPLHF
NA	TRBJ1-1	TRBV3-1/TRBV3-2	NA	TGTGCCAGCAGCCAAGAGTTGCGGACTCCTGAAGCTTTCTTT	CASSQELRTPEAFF
NA	TRBJ1-1	TRBV7-2	NA	TGTGCCAGCAGCCCCAAGAACACTGAAGCTTTCTTT	CASSPKNTEAFF
NA	TRBJ1-2	TRBV6-5	TRBD1	TGTGCCAGCAGCCCAGGGGGCGCAGAATATGGCTACACCTTC	CASSPGGAEYGYTF
NA	TRBJ1-3	TRBV19	NA	TGTGCCAGTAGTATAGTTCGACAGAGCTCTGGAAACACCATATATTTT	CASSIVRQSSGNTIYF
NA	TRBJ2-2	TRBV5-8	NA	TGTGCCAGCACCCTATTAAACAGACAGACCGGGGAGCTGTTTTTT	CASTLLNRQTGELFF
NA	TRBJ1-2	TRBV28	NA	TGTGCCAGCAGTCGACAGAACCGGGGGAACTATGGCTACACCTTC	CASSRQNRGNYGYTF
NA	TRBJ2-3	TRBV6-5	TRBD2	TGTGCCAGCAGTCACCTAGCGGAGAGCCCAGATACGCAGTATTTT	CASSHLAESPDTQYF
NA	TRBJ2-5	TRBV28	TRBD1	TGTGCCAGCAGTAGGCGACAGGGGGCGAGGGAGACCCAGTACTTC	CASSRRQGARETQYF
few	TRBJ1-2	TRBV7-9	TRBD1	TGTGCCAGCAGCTCCGAAGGGACAGCGAGAACTAACTATGGCTACACCTTC	CASSSEGTARTNYGYTF